This TCR beta chain was recorded in a study of shared clonotypes between healthy human individuals. Trimming took 3 bases from V and 8 from J; bases not matched to a gene: 6. CDR3 length equals 15 residues. Germline lookup yields CDR1 MDHEN and CDR2 SYDVKM. With regard to this clone: Antigen: not known.

All participating donors were Caucasian adults from Nashville, Tennessee. CD4+ cell separation produced CD45RA+ naive and CD45RA-negative memory subsets. Overall study results and limits: Naive CD4 clonotype sharing across several donors was approximately 5%.

The repertoire was sequenced with immunoSEQ multiplex PCR; TCRdb's copy has only in-frame clones and lacks some. There are 2 million to 3 million clones in the sample; roughly 93% occur only once, and 0.36% lies in the top ten. V is TRBV28 and J is TRBJ2-1, with 11 bases aligning to TRBD2. Source material: naive CD4+ T cells from PBMCs. The subset: CD45RA+ positively selected. The sequence derives from a man between 18 and 35 years old in good health. Some clones in this sample may be carry-over from other donors' samples. The CDR3 protein is CASSFLSGRGDEQFF. CDR3 coding DNA: TGTGCCAGCAGTTTCCTTAGCGGGAGGGGGGATGAGCAGTTCTTC.